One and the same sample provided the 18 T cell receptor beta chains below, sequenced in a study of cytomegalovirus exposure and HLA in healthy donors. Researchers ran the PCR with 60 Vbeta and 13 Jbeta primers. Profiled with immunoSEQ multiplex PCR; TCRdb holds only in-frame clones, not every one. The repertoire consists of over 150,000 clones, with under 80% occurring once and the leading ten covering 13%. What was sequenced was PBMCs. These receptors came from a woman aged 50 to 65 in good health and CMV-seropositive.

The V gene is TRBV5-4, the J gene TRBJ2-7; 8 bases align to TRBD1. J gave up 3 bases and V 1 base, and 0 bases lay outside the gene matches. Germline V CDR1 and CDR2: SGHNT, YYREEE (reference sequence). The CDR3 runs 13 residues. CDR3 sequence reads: CASSLTGGYEQYF. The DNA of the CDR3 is TGTGCCAGCAGCTTGACAGGGGGCTACGAGCAGTACTTC.

The CDR3 loop is CASSDRDSGTLAKNIQYF. In DNA, the CDR3 is TGTGCCAGCAGTGACCGGGACAGTGGCACCCTAGCCAAAAACATTCAGTACTTC. The chain combines TRBV6-1 with TRBJ2-4; 7 nucleotides agree with TRBD1. CDR1 and CDR2 from the germline V gene are MNHNS and SASEGT. This CDR3 comprises 18 residues. Unmatched junction bases numbered 11, after V lost 3 bases and J lost 0 bases.

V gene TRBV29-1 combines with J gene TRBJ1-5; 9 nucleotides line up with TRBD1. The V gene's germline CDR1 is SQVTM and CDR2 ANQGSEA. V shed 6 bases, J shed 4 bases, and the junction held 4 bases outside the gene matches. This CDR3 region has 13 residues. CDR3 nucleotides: TGCAGCGTCGGACAGGGGCTAAATCAGCCCCAGCATTTT. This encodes CSVGQGLNQPQHF.

The CDR3, as DNA: TGTGCCAGCAGCTTAGGGACTGGCGGCCCCCAAGAGACCCAGTACTTC. Protein product: CASSLGTGGPQETQYF. V is TRBV11-3 and J is TRBJ2-5; D possibly corresponds to TRBD2 (5 bases). The CDR3 is 16 residues long. In germline, CDR1 is SGHNT, CDR2 YENEEA. The V and J ends lost 1 base and 1 base respectively, with 13 bases between them.

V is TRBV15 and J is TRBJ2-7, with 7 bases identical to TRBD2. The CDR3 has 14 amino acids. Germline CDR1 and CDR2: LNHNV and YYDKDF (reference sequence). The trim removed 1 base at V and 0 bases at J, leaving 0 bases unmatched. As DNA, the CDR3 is TGTGCCACCAGCAGAGCGGGAGGCTCCTACGAGCAGTACTTC. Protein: CATSRAGGSYEQYF. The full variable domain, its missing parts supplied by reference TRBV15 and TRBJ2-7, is DAMVIQNPRYQVTQFGKPVTLSCSQTLNHNVMYWYQQKSSQAPKLLFHYYDKDFNNEADTPDNFQSRRPNTSFCFLDIRSPGLGDTAMYLCATSRAGGSYEQYFGPGTRLTVT.

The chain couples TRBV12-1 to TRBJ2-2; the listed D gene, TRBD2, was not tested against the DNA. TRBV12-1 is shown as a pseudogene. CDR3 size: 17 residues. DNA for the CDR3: TGTGCCAGCAGCTTTTTTGCGGGGGTTGAGGACACCGGGGAGCTGTTTTTT. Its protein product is CASSFFAGVEDTGELFF.

In DNA form, the CDR3 reads TGTGCCTGGAGCGAACAAAACCAGAGGCGGGGGGATTACACAGATACGCAGTATTTT. Translated, it gives CAWSEQNQRRGDYTDTQYF. The rearrangement links TRBV30 to TRBJ2-3; TRBD2 agrees at 8 bases. Trimming removed 3 bases from V and 2 bases from J; junction bases left unmatched: 19. Per germline, CDR1 GTSNPN and CDR2 SVGIG (reference sequence). The CDR3 runs 19 residues.

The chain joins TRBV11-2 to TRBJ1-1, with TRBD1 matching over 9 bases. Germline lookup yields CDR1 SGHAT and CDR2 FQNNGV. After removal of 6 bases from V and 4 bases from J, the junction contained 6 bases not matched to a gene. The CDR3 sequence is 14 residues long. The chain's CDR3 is CASSRTGASTEAFF. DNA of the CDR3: TGTGCCAGCAGTCGGACAGGGGCGAGCACTGAAGCTTTCTTT. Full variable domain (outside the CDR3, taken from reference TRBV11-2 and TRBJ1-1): EAGVAQSPRYKIIEKRQSVAFWCNPISGHATLYWYQQILGQGPKLLIQFQNNGVVDDSQLPKDRFSAERLKGVDSTLKIQPAKLEDSAVYLCASSRTGASTEAFFGQGTRLTVV.

CDR3 protein: CATSPALALGYNEQFF. The CDR3 DNA reads TGTGCCACCAGCCCAGCCCTAGCCCTGGGATACAATGAGCAGTTCTTC. The V and J genes are TRBV15 and TRBJ2-1; maybe TRBD2 (5 bases). Trimming cost V 5 bases and J 4 bases, with 18 bases left between them. Germline V gene data show CDR1 as LNHNV and CDR2 as YYDKDF (reference sequence). The CDR3 consists of 16 residues.

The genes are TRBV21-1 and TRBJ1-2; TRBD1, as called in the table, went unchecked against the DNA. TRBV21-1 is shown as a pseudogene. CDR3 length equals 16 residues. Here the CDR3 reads CASSEEWTGGNYGYTF. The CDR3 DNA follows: TGTGCCAGCAGCGAGGAATGGACAGGGGGCAATTATGGCTACACCTTC.

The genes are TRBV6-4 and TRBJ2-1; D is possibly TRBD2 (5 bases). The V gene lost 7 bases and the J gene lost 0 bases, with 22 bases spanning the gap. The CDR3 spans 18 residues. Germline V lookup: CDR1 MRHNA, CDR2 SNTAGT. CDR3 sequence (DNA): TGTGCCAGCATCCCCGCCAGACGAGCGACTAACTCCTACAATGAGCAGTTCTTC. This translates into CASIPARRATNSYNEQFF.

CDR3 loop: CASSAERQGANTGELFF. The CDR3 bases are TGTGCCAGCAGCGCCGAAAGACAGGGCGCTAACACCGGGGAGCTGTTTTTT. V and J are TRBV7-2 and TRBJ2-2; TRBD1 matches 7 bases. From germline, CDR1 is SGHTA and CDR2 FQGNSA. The CDR3 is 17 amino acids. V was pared by 5 bases and J by 2 bases, with 11 bases of the junction left unmatched.

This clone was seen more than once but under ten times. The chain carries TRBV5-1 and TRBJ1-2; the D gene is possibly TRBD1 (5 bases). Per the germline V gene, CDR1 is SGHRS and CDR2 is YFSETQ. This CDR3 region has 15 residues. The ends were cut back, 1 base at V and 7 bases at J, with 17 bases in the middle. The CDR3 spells CASSLNGDGGSGYTF. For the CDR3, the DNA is TGCGCCAGCAGCTTGAACGGCGATGGGGGGAGTGGCTACACCTTC.

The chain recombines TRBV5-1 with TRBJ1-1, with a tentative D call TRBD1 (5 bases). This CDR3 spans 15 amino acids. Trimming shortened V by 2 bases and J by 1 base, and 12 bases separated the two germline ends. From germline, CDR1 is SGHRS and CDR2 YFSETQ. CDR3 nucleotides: TGCGCCAGCAGCTTCATTGGGGGGGAGAACACTGAAGCTTTCTTT. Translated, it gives CASSFIGGENTEAFF. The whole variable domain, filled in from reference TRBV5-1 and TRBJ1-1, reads KAGVTQTPRYLIKTRGQQVTLSCSPISGHRSVSWYQQTPGQGLQFLFEYFSETQRNKGNFPGRFSGRQFSNSRSEMNVSTLELGDSALYLCASSFIGGENTEAFFGQGTRLTVV.

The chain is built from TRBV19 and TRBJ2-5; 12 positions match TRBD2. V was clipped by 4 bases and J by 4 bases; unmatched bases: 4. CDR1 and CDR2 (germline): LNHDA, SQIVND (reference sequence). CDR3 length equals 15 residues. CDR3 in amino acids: CASSTLLAGGETQYF. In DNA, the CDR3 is TGTGCCAGTAGTACGCTACTAGCGGGGGGAGAGACCCAGTACTTC.

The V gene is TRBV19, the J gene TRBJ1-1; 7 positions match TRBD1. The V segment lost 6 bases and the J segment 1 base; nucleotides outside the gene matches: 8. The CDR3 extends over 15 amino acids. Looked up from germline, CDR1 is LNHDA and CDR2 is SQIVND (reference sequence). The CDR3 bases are TGTGCCAGTAGAACACGACAGGGCGGGAACACTGAAGCTTTCTTT. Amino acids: CASRTRQGGNTEAFF.

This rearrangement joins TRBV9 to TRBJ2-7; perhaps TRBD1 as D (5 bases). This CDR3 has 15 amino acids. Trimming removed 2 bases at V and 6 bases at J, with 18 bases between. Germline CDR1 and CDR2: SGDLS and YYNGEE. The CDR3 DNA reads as TGTGCCAGCAGCGTTGGGGCCTCATACGAATTCGAGCAGTACTTC. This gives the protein CASSVGASYEFEQYF.

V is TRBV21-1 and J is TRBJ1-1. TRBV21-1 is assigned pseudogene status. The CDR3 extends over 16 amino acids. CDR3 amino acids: CASTVPVEGRTTEAFF. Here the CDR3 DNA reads TGTGCCAGCACGGTCCCCGTCGAGGGTAGGACCACTGAAGCTTTCTTT.